The present T cell receptor (beta chain) was sequenced within a study of PD-1 blockade in classical Hodgkin lymphoma. Study-level findings and limits: Partial responders and progressors had significantly lower baseline TCR diversity.

The assay was immunoSEQ multiplex PCR, and TCRdb's table has in-frame clones only and misses some. Of over 15,000 clones in the sample, 75% to 85% are singletons; the top ten hold around 17%. The table lists this clone with a count of one. No antigen is known for it. This CDR3 region has 14 residues. Germline V CDR1 and CDR2: SNHLY, FYNNEI. Trimming stripped 6 bases from V and 0 bases from J, with 10 bases between. Relapse after autologous stem cell transplantation occurred in every patient, and brentuximab vedotin exposure varied. Best outcomes ranged across complete response, partial response and progressive disease.

V usage is TRBV2 and J usage is TRBJ2-3, with D unresolved. The sequencing used peripheral blood mononuclear cells (PBMCs), collected before the second cycle of nivolumab. The source is a human donor with classical Hodgkin lymphoma. The CDR3 sequence: CASRDHSSTDTQYF. The CDR3 nucleotides read TGTGCCAGCAGGGACCACTCGAGCACAGATACGCAGTATTTT.